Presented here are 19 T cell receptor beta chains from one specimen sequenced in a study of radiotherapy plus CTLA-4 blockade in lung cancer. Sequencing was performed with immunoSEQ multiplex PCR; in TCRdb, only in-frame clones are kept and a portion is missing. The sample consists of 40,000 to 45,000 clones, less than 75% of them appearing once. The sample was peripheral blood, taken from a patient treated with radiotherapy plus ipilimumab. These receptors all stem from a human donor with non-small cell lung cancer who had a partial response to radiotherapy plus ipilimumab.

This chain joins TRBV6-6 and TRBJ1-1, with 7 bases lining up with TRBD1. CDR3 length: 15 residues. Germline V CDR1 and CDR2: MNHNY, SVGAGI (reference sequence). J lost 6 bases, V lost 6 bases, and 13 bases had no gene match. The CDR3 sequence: CASRVGGGGSSEAFF. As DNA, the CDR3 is TGTGCCAGCAGAGTGGGTGGAGGGGGCAGTTCTGAAGCTTTCTTT.

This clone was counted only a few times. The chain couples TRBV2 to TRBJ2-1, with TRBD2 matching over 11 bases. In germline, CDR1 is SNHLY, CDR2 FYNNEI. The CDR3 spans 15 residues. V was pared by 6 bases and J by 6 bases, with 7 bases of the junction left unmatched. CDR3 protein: CASRVGLAGLNEQFF. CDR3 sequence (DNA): TGTGCCAGCAGGGTAGGACTAGCGGGCCTCAATGAGCAGTTCTTC.

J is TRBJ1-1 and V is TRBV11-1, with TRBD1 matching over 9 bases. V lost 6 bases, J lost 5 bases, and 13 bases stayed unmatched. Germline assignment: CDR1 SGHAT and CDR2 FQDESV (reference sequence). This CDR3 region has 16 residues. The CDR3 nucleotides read TGTGCCAGCAGTTTGCACGACAGGGGGAGTCGAACTGAAGCTTTCTTT. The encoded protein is CASSLHDRGSRTEAFF. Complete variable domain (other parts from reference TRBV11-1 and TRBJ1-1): EAEVAQSPRYKITEKSQAVAFWCDPISGHATLYWYRQILGQGPELLVQFQDESVVDDSQLPKDRFSAERLKGVDSTLKIQPAELGDSAMYLCASSLHDRGSRTEAFFGQGTRLTVV.

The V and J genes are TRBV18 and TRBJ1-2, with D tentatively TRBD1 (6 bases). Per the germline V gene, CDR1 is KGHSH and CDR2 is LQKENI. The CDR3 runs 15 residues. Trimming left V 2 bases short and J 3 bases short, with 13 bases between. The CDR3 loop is CASSPGQGLDYGYTF. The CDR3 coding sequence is TGTGCCAGCTCACCAGGCCAGGGGCTAGACTATGGCTACACCTTC.

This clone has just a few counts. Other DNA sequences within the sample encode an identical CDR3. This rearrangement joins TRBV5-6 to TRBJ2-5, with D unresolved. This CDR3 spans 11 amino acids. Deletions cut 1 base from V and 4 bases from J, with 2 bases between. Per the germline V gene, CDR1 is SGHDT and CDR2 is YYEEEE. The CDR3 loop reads CASSLRETQYF. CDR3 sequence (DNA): TGTGCCAGCAGCTTGCGAGAGACCCAGTACTTC.

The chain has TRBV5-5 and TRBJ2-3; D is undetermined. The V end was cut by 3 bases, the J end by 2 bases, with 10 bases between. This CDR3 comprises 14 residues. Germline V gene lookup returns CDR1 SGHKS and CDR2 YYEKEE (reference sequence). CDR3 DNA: TGTGCCAGCAGCTGGGCTGGCACCACAGATACGCAGTATTTT. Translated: CASSWAGTTDTQYF.

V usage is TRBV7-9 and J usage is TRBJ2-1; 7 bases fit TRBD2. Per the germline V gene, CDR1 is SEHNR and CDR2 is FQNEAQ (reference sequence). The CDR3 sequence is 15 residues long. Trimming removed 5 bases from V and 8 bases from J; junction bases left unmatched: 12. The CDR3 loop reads CASSPEAREADEQFF. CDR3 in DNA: TGTGCCAGCAGCCCGGAGGCACGGGAGGCAGATGAGCAGTTCTTC.

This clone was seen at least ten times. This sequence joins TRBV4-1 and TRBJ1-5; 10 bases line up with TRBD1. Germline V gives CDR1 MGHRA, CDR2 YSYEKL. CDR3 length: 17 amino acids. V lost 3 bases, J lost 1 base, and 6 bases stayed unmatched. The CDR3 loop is CASSHSGTGVSNQPQHF. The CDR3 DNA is TGCGCCAGCAGCCATTCCGGGACAGGGGTCAGCAATCAGCCCCAGCATTTT.

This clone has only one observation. CDR3 coding DNA: TGTGCCAGCAGTTGGGACTCCTCCTACGAGCAGTACTTC. Protein: CASSWDSSYEQYF. This chain connects TRBV2 to TRBJ2-7; weak D call: TRBD2 (6 bases). Germline loops: CDR1 SNHLY, CDR2 FYNNEI. This CDR3 is built from 13 residues. V was clipped by 5 bases and J by 0 bases, with 8 bases between them.

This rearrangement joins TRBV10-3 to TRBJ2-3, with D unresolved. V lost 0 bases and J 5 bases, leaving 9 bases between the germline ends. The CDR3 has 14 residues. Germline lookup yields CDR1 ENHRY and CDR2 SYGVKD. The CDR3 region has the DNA TGTGCCATCAGTGAGTCCGCAGGTCTAGATACGCAGTATTTT. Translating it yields CAISESAGLDTQYF.

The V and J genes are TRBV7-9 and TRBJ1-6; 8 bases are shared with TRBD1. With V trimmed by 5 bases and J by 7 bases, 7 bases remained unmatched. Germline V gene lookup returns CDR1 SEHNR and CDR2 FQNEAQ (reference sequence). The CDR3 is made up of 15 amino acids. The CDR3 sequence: CASSLQGGINSPLHF. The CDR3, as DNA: TGTGCCAGCAGCCTACAGGGGGGGATCAATTCACCCCTCCACTTT.

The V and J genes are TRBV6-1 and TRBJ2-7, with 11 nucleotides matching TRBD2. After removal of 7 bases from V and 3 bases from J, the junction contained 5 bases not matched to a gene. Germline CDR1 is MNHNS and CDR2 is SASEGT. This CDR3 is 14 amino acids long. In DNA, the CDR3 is TGTGCCAGCACCCAACTAGCGGGAGACTACGAGCAGTACTTC. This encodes CASTQLAGDYEQYF.

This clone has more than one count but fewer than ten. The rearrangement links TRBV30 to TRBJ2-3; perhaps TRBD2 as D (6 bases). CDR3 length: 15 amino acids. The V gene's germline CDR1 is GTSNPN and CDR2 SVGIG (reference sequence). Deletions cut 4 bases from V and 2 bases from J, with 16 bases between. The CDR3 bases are TGTGCCTGGACCCCAAGGGACTTCTTCACAGATACGCAGTATTTT. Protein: CAWTPRDFFTDTQYF.

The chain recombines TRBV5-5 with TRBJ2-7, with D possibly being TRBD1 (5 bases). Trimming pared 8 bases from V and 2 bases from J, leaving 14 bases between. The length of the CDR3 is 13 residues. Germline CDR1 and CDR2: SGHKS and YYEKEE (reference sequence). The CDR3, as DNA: TGTGCCAGAAGAGAGGACACCACCTACGAGCAGTACTTC. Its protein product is CARREDTTYEQYF.

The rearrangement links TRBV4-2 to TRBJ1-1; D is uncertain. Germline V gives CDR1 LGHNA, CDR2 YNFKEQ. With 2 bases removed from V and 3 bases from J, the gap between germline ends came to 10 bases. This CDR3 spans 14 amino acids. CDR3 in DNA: TGTGCCAGCAGCCAATCCGAAGCGGACACTGAAGCTTTCTTT. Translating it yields CASSQSEADTEAFF.

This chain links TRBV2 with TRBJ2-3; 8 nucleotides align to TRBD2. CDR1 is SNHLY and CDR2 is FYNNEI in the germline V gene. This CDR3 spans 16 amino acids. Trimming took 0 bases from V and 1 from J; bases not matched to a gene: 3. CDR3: CASSEALRGGTDTQYF. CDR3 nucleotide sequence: TGTGCCAGCAGTGAAGCGCTGCGGGGGGGCACAGATACGCAGTATTTT.

CDR3 DNA sequence: TGTGCCAGCAGCGCAACCGACAGCTTCGAGACCCAGTACTTC. This sequence encodes CASSATDSFETQYF. The chain links TRBV9 to TRBJ2-5; possible D gene TRBD1, 5 bases. This CDR3 has 14 amino acids. CDR1 and CDR2 (germline): SGDLS, YYNGEE. V was clipped by 3 bases and J by 5 bases, with 14 bases between them.

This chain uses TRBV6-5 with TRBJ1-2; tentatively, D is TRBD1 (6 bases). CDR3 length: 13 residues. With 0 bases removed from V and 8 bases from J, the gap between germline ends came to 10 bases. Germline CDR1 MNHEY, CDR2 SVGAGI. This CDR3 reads CASSYSNREGYTF. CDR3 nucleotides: TGTGCCAGCAGTTACTCGAACAGGGAAGGCTACACCTTC.

CDR3 amino acids: CASSELAGGPGELFF. As DNA, the CDR3 is TGTGCCAGCAGTGAGCTAGCGGGGGGGCCCGGGGAGCTGTTTTTT. This chain links TRBV2 with TRBJ2-2, with 12 nucleotides matching TRBD2. Germline-derived CDR1 and CDR2 are SNHLY and FYNNEI. The CDR3 sequence is 15 residues long. The trim removed 3 bases at V and 6 bases at J, leaving 2 bases unmatched.